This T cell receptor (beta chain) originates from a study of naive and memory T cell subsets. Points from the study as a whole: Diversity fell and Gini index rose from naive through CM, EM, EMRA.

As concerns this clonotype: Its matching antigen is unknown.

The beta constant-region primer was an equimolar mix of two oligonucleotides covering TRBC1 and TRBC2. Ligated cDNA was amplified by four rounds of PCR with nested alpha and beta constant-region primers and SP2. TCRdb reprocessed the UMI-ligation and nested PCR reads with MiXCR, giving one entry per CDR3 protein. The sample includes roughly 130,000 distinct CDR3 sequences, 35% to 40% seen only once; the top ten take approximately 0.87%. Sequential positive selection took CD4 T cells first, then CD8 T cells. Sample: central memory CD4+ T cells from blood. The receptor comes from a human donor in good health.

The CDR3 spells CASSQEGSRETQYF. The CDR3 nucleotides read TGTGCCAGCAGCCAAGAAGGTAGCCGGGAGACCCAGTACTTC. The chain employs TRBV14 and TRBJ2-5, with no clear D. V lost 0 bases to trimming and J lost 5 bases, with 10 bases between them. Germline lookup yields CDR1 SGHDN and CDR2 FVKESK. This CDR3 contains 14 residues.